This T cell receptor beta chain appears in the sequencing data of a study of T cell responses to AZD1222 COVID-19 vaccine. Broader study findings: Donors were chiefly white British, with a greater number of females, and clonal diversity was perhaps underestimated. Repertoire sampling was restricted to post-peak T cell response timepoints.

Per germline, CDR1 KGHDR and CDR2 SFDVKD. With V trimmed by 4 bases and J by 2 bases, 2 bases remained unmatched. The CDR3 is 16 residues long. The repertoire was sequenced with immunoSEQ multiplex PCR; TCRdb's copy has only in-frame clones and lacks some. The sample lists some 72,000 clones; about 91% were seen once. To note about this clone: Its antigen is undetermined.

This sequence originates from an adult in good health. The source was peripheral blood, collected on day 0 of MenACWY control vaccination. The gene calls are TRBV24-1 and TRBJ2-3, with 13 bases identical to TRBD2. Here the CDR3 reads CATSEGTSGATDTQYF. CDR3 in DNA: TGTGCCACCAGTGAGGGGACTAGCGGGGCCACAGATACGCAGTATTTT.